This entry describes one T cell receptor (beta chain). Its antigen is currently unknown. TCRdb keeps only in-frame clones here, not all; method: immunoSEQ multiplex PCR. The table lists approximately 1,800 clones, around a third of them singletons. The CDR3 runs to 12 residues. The V end was cut by 2 bases, the J end by 10 bases, with 6 bases between. The germline CDR1 and CDR2 sequences are MNHGY and SAAAGT. This record belongs to a study of T cells in localized non-small cell lung cancer. General study results and limits: Adjacent uninvolved lung had the highest clonality, suggesting focused antigen responses. In the blood, greater T cell density corresponded to longer overall survival.

The V and J genes are TRBV6-8 and TRBJ1-6, with unresolved D. Sample: lung tumor tissue, taken before any cancer treatment. This sequence was found in a female donor older than 55 with stage I squamous cell lung carcinoma. The CDR3 bases are TGTGCCAGCAGTTACAAGGAGTCACCCCTCCACTTT. It encodes CASSYKESPLHF.